What follows describes a single T cell receptor (beta chain). Its antigen is currently unknown. The PCR ran on 60 Vbeta and 13 Jbeta primers. This table comes from immunoSEQ multiplex PCR, and its TCRdb copy is limited to in-frame clones, with some not included. Here the sample spans about 89,000 clones, around 85% being singletons. This sample stems from a study of cytomegalovirus exposure and HLA in healthy donors. Points from the study as a whole: About 87% or about 30% of the time was how often most TCR beta V segments were productive, according to an earlier analysis. Analyses of presence/absence relied on an assumption of roughly uniform sequencing depth across donors. Listed as cytomegalovirus-associated were about 160 TCR beta chains. Later analysis placed DRB1 highest and HLA-C lowest in TCR association rates, which differed by HLA locus.

Germline CDR1 is SGHAT and CDR2 is FQNNGV. The CDR3 runs to 15 residues. Trimming removed 3 bases from V and 3 bases from J, with 12 bases in between. The rearrangement joins TRBV11-2 to TRBJ1-3; D not resolved. Sequenced sample: PBMCs. This receptor was identified in a man in his forties in good health and CMV-seropositive. This CDR3 reads CASSFGVIRGNTIYF. Here the CDR3 DNA reads TGTGCCAGCAGCTTCGGGGTAATACGTGGAAACACCATATATTTT. The variable domain in full, completed from reference TRBV11-2 and TRBJ1-3, reads EAGVAQSPRYKIIEKRQSVAFWCNPISGHATLYWYQQILGQGPKLLIQFQNNGVVDDSQLPKDRFSAERLKGVDSTLKIQPAKLEDSAVYLCASSFGVIRGNTIYFGEGSWLTVV.